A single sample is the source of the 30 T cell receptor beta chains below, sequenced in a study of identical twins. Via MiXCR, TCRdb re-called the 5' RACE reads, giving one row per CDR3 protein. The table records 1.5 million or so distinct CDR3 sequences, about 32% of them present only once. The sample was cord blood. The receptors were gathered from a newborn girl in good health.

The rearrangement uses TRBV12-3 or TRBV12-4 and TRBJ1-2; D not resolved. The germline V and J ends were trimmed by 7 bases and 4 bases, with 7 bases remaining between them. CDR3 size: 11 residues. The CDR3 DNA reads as TGTGCCAGCACCATAGGCTATGGCTACACCTTC. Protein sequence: CASTIGYGYTF.

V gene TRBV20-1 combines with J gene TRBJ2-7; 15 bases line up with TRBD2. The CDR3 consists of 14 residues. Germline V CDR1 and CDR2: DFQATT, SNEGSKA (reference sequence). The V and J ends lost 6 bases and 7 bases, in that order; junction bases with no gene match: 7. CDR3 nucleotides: TGCAGTGCGGGTCCGGGACTAGCGGGAGGAGAGCAGTACTTC. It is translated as CSAGPGLAGGEQYF.

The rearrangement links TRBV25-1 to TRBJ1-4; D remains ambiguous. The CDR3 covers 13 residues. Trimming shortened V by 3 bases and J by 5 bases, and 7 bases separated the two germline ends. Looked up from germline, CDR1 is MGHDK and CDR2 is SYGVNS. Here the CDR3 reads CASSDAGNEKLFF. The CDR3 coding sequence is TGTGCCAGCAGTGACGCGGGGAATGAAAAACTGTTTTTT.

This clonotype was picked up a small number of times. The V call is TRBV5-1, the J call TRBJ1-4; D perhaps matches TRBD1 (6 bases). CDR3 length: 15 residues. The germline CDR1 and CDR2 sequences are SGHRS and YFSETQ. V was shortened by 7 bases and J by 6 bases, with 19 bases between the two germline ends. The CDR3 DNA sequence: TGCGCCAGCTCAACTACAGGGAAGAGAGATGAAAAACTGTTTTTT. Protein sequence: CASSTTGKRDEKLFF.

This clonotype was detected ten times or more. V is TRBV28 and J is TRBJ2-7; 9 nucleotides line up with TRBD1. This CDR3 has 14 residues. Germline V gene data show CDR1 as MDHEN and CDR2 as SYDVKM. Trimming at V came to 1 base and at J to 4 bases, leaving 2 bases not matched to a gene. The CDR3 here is CASSLSGQGYEQYF. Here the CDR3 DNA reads TGTGCCAGCAGTTTATCGGGACAGGGTTACGAGCAGTACTTC.

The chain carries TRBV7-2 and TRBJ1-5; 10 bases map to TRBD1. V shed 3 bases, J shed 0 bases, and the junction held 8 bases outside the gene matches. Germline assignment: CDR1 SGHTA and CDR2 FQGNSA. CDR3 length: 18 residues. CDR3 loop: CASSLGTGELYSNQPQHF. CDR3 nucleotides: TGTGCCAGCAGCTTGGGGACAGGGGAATTATATAGCAATCAGCCCCAGCATTTT. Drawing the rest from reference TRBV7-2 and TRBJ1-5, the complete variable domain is GAGVSQSPSNKVTEKGKDVELRCDPISGHTALYWYRQSLGQGLEFLIYFQGNSAPDKSGLPSDRFSAERTGGSVSTLTIQRTQQEDSAVYLCASSLGTGELYSNQPQHFGDGTRLSIL.

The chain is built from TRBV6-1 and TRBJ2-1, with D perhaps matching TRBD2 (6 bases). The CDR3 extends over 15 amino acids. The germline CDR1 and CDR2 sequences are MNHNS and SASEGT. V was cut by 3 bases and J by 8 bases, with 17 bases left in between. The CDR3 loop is CASSERRERVDEQFF. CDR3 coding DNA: TGTGCCAGCAGTGAGAGGAGGGAGCGCGTTGATGAGCAGTTCTTC.

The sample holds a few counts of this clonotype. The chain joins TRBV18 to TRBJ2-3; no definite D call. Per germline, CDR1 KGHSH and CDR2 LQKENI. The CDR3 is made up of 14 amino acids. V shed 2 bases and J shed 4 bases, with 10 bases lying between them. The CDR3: CASSPASLADTQYF. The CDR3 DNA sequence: TGTGCCAGCTCACCAGCAAGTTTAGCAGATACGCAGTATTTT. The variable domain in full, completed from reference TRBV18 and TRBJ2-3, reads NAGVMQNPRHLVRRRGQEARLRCSPMKGHSHVYWYRQLPEEGLKFMVYLQKENIIDESGMPKERFSAEFPKEGPSILRIQQVVRGDSAAYFCASSPASLADTQYFGPGTRLTVL.

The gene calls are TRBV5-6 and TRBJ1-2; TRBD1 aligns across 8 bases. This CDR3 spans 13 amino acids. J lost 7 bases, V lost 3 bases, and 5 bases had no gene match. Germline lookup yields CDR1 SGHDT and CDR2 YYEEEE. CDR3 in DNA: TGTGCCAGCAGCTCTTCAGGGGGCGGTGGCTACACCTTC. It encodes CASSSSGGGGYTF.

The CDR3 region is CAIAMGLVSYEQYF. As DNA, the CDR3 is TGTGCCATCGCGATGGGACTAGTTTCCTACGAGCAGTACTTC. The chain couples TRBV10-3 to TRBJ2-5; 8 bases line up with TRBD2. The last part of the DNA fits TRBJ2-7 better; the J call may be wrong. Per germline, CDR1 ENHRY and CDR2 SYGVKD. The CDR3 has 14 amino acids.

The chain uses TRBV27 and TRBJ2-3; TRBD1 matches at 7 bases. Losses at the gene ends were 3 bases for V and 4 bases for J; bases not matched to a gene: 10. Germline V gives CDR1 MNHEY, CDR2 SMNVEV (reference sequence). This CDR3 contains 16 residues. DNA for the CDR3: TGTGCCAGCAGTTTGTATCACAGGGGCGCACCAGATACGCAGTATTTT. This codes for CASSLYHRGAPDTQYF.

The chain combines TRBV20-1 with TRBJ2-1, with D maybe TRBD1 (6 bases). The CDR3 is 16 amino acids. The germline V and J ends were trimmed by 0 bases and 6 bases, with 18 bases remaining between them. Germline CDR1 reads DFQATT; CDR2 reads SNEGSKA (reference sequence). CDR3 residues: CSAREGRGSMGNEQFF. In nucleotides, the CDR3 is TGCAGTGCTAGAGAGGGCAGGGGAAGTATGGGCAATGAGCAGTTCTTC.

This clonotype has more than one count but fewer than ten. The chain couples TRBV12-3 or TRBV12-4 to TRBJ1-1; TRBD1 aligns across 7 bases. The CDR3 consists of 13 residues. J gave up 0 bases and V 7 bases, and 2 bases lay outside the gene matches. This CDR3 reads CASNRGLNTEAFF. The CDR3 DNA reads TGTGCCAGCAACAGGGGTCTGAACACTGAAGCTTTCTTT.

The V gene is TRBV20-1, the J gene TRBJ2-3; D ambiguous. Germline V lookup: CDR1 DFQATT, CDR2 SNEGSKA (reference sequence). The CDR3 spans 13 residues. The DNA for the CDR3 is TGCAGCCGCGTACCGGCCCTCACAGATACGCAGTATTTT. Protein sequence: CSRVPALTDTQYF.

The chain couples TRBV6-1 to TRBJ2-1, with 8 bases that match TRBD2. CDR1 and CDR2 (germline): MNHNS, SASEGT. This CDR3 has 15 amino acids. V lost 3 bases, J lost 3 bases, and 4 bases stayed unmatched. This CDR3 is CASSDKGLVYNEQFF. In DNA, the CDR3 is TGTGCCAGCAGTGATAAGGGACTAGTCTACAATGAGCAGTTCTTC.

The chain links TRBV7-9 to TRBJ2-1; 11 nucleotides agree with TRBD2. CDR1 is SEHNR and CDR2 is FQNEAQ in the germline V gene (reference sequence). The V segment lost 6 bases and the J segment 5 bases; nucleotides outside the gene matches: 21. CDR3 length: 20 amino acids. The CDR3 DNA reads TGTGCCAGCAGTAGCCCCCGCGGGCTAGCGGGAGGTGGGGCCCACAATGAGCAGTTCTTC. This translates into CASSSPRGLAGGGAHNEQFF.

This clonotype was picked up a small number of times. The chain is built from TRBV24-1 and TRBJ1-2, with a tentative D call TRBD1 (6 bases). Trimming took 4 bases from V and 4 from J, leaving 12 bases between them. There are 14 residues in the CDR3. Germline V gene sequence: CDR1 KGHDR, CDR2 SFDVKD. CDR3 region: CATSESGTTYGYTF. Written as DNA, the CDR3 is TGTGCCACCAGTGAATCCGGGACAACCTATGGCTACACCTTC.

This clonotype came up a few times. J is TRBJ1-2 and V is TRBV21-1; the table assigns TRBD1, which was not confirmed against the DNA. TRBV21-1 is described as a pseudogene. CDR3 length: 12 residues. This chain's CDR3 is CASSKGTNGYTF. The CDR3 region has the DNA TGTGCCAGCAGCAAAGGGACAAATGGCTACACCTTC.

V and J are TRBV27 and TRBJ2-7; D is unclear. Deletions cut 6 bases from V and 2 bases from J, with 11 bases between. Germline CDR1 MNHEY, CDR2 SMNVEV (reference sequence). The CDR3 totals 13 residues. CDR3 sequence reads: CASSRRNPYEQYF. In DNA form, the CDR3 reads TGTGCCAGCAGCCGTCGGAATCCCTACGAGCAGTACTTC.

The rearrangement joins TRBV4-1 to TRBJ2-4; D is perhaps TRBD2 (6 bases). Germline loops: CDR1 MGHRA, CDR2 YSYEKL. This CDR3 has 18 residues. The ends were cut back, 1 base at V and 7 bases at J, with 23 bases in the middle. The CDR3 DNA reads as TGCGCCAGCAGCCAAGTATTTTATATACTAGCAGATGGGAACATTCAGTACTTC. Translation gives CASSQVFYILADGNIQYF.

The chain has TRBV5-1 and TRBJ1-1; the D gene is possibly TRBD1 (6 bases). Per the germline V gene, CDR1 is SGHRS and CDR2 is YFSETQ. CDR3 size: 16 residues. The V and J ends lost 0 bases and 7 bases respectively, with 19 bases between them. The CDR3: CASSLDRAGGPFEAFF. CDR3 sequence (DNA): TGCGCCAGCAGCTTGGACAGGGCCGGCGGCCCGTTTGAAGCTTTCTTT.

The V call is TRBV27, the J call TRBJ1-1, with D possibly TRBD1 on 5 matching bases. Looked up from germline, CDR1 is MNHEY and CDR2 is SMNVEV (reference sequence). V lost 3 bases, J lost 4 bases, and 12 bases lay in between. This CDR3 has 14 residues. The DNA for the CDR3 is TGTGCCAGCAGTTTCCAGGGCCTGGCCACTGAAGCTTTCTTT. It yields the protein CASSFQGLATEAFF.

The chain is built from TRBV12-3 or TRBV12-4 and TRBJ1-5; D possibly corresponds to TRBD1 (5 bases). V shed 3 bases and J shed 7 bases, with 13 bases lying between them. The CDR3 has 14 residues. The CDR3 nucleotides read TGTGCCAGCAGTTTCTGGCAGGGCTTGCAGCCCCAGCATTTT. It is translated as CASSFWQGLQPQHF.

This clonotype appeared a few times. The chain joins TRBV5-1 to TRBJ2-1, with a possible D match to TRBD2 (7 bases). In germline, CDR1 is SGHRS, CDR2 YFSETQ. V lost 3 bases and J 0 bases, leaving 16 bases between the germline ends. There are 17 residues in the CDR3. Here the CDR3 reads CASSSLGGGHSYNEQFF. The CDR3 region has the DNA TGCGCCAGCAGCTCACTTGGGGGGGGACACTCCTACAATGAGCAGTTCTTC. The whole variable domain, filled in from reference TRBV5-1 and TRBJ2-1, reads KAGVTQTPRYLIKTRGQQVTLSCSPISGHRSVSWYQQTPGQGLQFLFEYFSETQRNKGNFPGRFSGRQFSNSRSEMNVSTLELGDSALYLCASSSLGGGHSYNEQFFGPGTRLTVL.

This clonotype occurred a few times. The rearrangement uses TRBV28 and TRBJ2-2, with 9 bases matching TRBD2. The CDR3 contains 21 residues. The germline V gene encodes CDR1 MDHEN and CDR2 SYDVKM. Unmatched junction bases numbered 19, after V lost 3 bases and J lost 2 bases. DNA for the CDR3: TGTGCCAGCAGTTTCCCCTCGCGCGGGAGGGTCCTATATAGAAACACCGGGGAGCTGTTTTTT. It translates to CASSFPSRGRVLYRNTGELFF.

In DNA form, the CDR3 reads TGTGCCTGGAGTGCATCAGGCTACGAGCAGTACTTC. This translates into CAWSASGYEQYF. This sequence joins TRBV30 and TRBJ2-7; D gene uncertain. V lost 1 base to trimming and J lost 3 bases, with 7 bases between them. The germline CDR1 and CDR2 sequences are GTSNPN and SVGIG (reference sequence). The CDR3 contains 12 residues.

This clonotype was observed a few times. The chain's CDR3 is CASRFPGQGNTEAFF. The CDR3 bases are TGTGCCAGCAGATTCCCCGGACAGGGGAACACTGAAGCTTTCTTT. The chain carries TRBV28 and TRBJ1-1; the match to TRBD1 covers 8 bases. Trimming cost V 6 bases and J 1 base; bases outside gene matches: 7. The germline V gene has CDR1 MDHEN and CDR2 SYDVKM. This CDR3 comprises 15 residues.

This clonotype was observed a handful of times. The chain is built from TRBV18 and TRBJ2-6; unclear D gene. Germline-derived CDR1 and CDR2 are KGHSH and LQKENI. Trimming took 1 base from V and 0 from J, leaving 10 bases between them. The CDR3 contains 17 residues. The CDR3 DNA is TGTGCCAGCTCACCACGGAGCCTTCTCTCTGGGGCCAACGTCCTGACTTTC. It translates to CASSPRSLLSGANVLTF.

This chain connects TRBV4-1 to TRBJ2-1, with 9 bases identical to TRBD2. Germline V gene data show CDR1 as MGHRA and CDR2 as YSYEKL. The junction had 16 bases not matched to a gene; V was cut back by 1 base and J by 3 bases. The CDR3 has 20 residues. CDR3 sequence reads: CASSQVGPRLAGVGYNEQFF. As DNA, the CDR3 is TGCGCCAGCAGCCAAGTAGGGCCCCGATTAGCGGGAGTGGGCTACAATGAGCAGTTCTTC.

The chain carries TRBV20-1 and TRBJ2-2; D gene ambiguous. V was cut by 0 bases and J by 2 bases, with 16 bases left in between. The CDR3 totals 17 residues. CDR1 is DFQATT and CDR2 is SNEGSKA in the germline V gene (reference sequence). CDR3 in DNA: TGCAGTGCTAGAGATCGGTCCCCCACACCCAACACCGGGGAGCTGTTTTTT. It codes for CSARDRSPTPNTGELFF.